Below, 23 T cell receptor beta chains from the same sample are listed, as sequenced in a study of CD8+ T cells in alopecia areata. Extraction of RNA preceded its reverse transcription into cDNA, which served as the sequencing template. The protocol was immunoSEQ multiplex PCR, while the TCRdb copy is restricted to in-frame clones and leaves out a portion. Of around 200,000 clones detected, approximately 60% appear once; the ten largest clones hold around 0.7%. Stated treatment: oral pan-JAK inhibitor, 5-10 mg twice daily. The sequencing here drew on CD4+ T cells sorted from blood, taken at week 4, from a patient treated with tofacitinib. The receptors were gathered from a human donor with alopecia areata.

This chain uses TRBV7-9 with TRBJ2-1; 10 nucleotides match TRBD2. V lost 5 bases and J lost 6; bases outside the gene matches: 10. The germline V gene has CDR1 SEHNR and CDR2 FQNEAQ (reference sequence). The length of the CDR3 is 16 residues. The CDR3 coding sequence is TGTGCCAGCAGCAACCTTGGGACTAGCGCGGCCAATGAGCAGTTCTTC. Its protein is CASSNLGTSAANEQFF.

The genes are TRBV10-3 and TRBJ2-5, with 8 nucleotides matching TRBD2. The CDR3 is 13 residues long. V shed 6 bases, J shed 5 bases, and the junction held 5 bases outside the gene matches. Per germline, CDR1 ENHRY and CDR2 SYGVKD. The CDR3 region is CAIRPREDETQYF. The CDR3 nucleotides read TGTGCCATCAGGCCGCGGGAGGACGAGACCCAGTACTTC.

V usage is TRBV29-1 and J usage is TRBJ2-5; 9 bases agree with TRBD1. This CDR3 spans 14 amino acids. Germline V lookup: CDR1 SQVTM, CDR2 ANQGSEA. The V segment lost 4 bases and the J segment 1 base; nucleotides outside the gene matches: 4. In nucleotides, the CDR3 is TGCAGCGTTGCAAAGACAGGGGGCCAAGAGACCCAGTACTTC. It codes for CSVAKTGGQETQYF.

The V gene is TRBV5-1, the J gene TRBJ2-3, with unresolved D. From germline, CDR1 is SGHRS and CDR2 YFSETQ. The CDR3 totals 15 residues. Trimming took off 1 base at V and 5 bases at J, with 14 bases between the two ends. The CDR3 sequence is CASSLSGVREDTQYF. CDR3 bases: TGCGCCAGCAGCTTGAGTGGGGTCAGAGAAGATACGCAGTATTTT. The full variable domain, completed using reference TRBV5-1 and TRBJ2-3, is KAGVTQTPRYLIKTRGQQVTLSCSPISGHRSVSWYQQTPGQGLQFLFEYFSETQRNKGNFPGRFSGRQFSNSRSEMNVSTLELGDSALYLCASSLSGVREDTQYFGPGTRLTVL.

This clone was counted only a few times. The genes are TRBV29-1 and TRBJ2-5, with D maybe TRBD1 (5 bases). Germline V gives CDR1 SQVTM, CDR2 ANQGSEA. The CDR3 consists of 11 residues. V dropped 7 bases and J dropped 4 bases, with 10 bases sitting between them. The CDR3 sequence is CSAKRGETQYF. CDR3 nucleotides: TGCAGCGCAAAAAGGGGAGAGACCCAGTACTTC.

This sequence joins TRBV5-6 and TRBJ1-5; unclear D gene. Trimming took off 3 bases at V and 7 bases at J, with 8 bases between the two ends. This CDR3 region has 12 residues. Germline CDR1 SGHDT, CDR2 YYEEEE. This CDR3 is CASSSDGQPQHF. The CDR3 DNA is TGTGCCAGCAGCTCAGACGGGCAGCCCCAGCATTTT.

V and J are TRBV27 and TRBJ1-2; 10 bases map to TRBD1. The CDR3 is 15 residues long. Germline V CDR1 and CDR2: MNHEY, SMNVEV (reference sequence). J gave up 8 bases and V 7 bases, and 13 bases lay outside the gene matches. CDR3 protein: CASKAGTGVRSGYTF. The CDR3 DNA reads TGTGCCAGCAAAGCCGGGACAGGGGTGAGAAGCGGCTACACCTTC.

The table lists this clone with a few counts. The rearrangement links TRBV29-1 to TRBJ1-3; maybe TRBD1 (5 bases). V lost 3 bases to trimming and J lost 3 bases, with 12 bases between them. The V gene's germline CDR1 is SQVTM and CDR2 ANQGSEA. The CDR3 has 14 amino acids. The CDR3 protein is CSVDWTGDGNTIYF. DNA of the CDR3: TGCAGCGTTGATTGGACGGGGGATGGAAACACCATATATTTT.

This clone was seen a single time. The J gene is TRBJ2-7, the V gene TRBV25-1, with TRBD2 matching over 7 bases. Trimming at V came to 6 bases and at J to 2 bases, leaving 10 bases not matched to a gene. Germline loops: CDR1 MGHDK, CDR2 SYGVNS. This CDR3 region has 15 residues. The CDR3 DNA reads TGTGCCAGCAGAGTAGCGGGCACTGAAACCTACGAGCAGTACTTC. Translation gives CASRVAGTETYEQYF.

The chain has TRBV29-1 and TRBJ1-1, with D tentatively TRBD1 (5 bases). V was pared by 6 bases and J by 4 bases, with 12 bases between. This CDR3 is built from 12 residues. CDR1 SQVTM and CDR2 ANQGSEA come from the germline V gene. The CDR3 DNA is TGCAGCGTCCTCGGGGGTGGCACTGAAGCTTTCTTT. This translates into CSVLGGGTEAFF.

The DNA of the CDR3 is TGTGCCAGCAGTCCAAATCCGCGGGATCAGCCCCAGCATTTT. The encoded protein is CASSPNPRDQPQHF. The gene calls are TRBV6-5 and TRBJ1-5, with unresolved D. V lost 5 bases and J 5 bases, leaving 13 bases between the germline ends. This CDR3 is built from 14 residues. CDR1 and CDR2 from the germline V gene are MNHEY and SVGAGI.

In its sample, this clone was seen once. The CDR3 sequence is CASSIGLAGRAGYTQYF. The CDR3 bases are TGTGCCAGCAGCATTGGACTAGCGGGGAGGGCCGGGTATACGCAGTATTTT. The chain links TRBV7-2 to TRBJ2-3, with 12 bases aligning to TRBD2. Trimming at V came to 5 bases and at J to 7 bases, leaving 13 bases not matched to a gene. The length of the CDR3 is 17 residues. Germline assignment: CDR1 SGHTA and CDR2 FQGNSA.

This clone was detected only a few times. This chain links TRBV7-9 with TRBJ2-2, with 9 positions matching TRBD2. Germline loops: CDR1 SEHNR, CDR2 FQNEAQ (reference sequence). V was clipped by 1 base and J by 4 bases; unmatched bases: 7. The CDR3 sequence is 17 residues long. The CDR3 spells CASSLEIAGDGTGELFF. As DNA, the CDR3 is TGTGCCAGCAGCTTAGAAATAGCGGGAGATGGCACCGGGGAGCTGTTTTTT. The variable domain in full, completed from reference TRBV7-9 and TRBJ2-2, reads DTGVSQNPRHKITKRGQNVTFRCDPISEHNRLYWYRQTLGQGPEFLTYFQNEAQLEKSRLLSDRFSAERPKGSFSTLEIQRTEQGDSAMYLCASSLEIAGDGTGELFFGEGSRLTVL.

This chain uses TRBV27 with TRBJ1-1; a possible D gene is TRBD1 (6 bases). This CDR3 region has 14 residues. The germline CDR1 and CDR2 sequences are MNHEY and SMNVEV (reference sequence). Trimming shortened V by 6 bases and J by 4 bases, and 15 bases separated the two germline ends. The CDR3 spells CASRGSGARTEAFF. The CDR3 nucleotides are TGTGCCAGCAGGGGGTCGGGGGCACGCACTGAAGCTTTCTTT.

The chain links TRBV4-1 to TRBJ1-5, with TRBD1 identical over 8 bases. Germline CDR1 is MGHRA and CDR2 is YSYEKL. Losses at the gene ends were 3 bases for V and 6 bases for J; bases not matched to a gene: 7. The CDR3 consists of 15 residues. CDR3 in amino acids: CASSQGNRGSQPQHF. DNA for the CDR3: TGCGCCAGCAGCCAGGGAAACAGGGGGAGTCAGCCCCAGCATTTT.

This clone was counted a few times. V is TRBV30 and J is TRBJ1-2, with 8 bases identical to TRBD1. There are 13 residues in the CDR3. J was trimmed by 7 bases and V by 2 bases; bases with no gene match: 6. The germline gives CDR1 GTSNPN, CDR2 SVGIG (reference sequence). CDR3 amino acids: CAWSSGQGSGYTF. CDR3 DNA sequence: TGTGCCTGGAGTTCCGGACAGGGAAGTGGCTACACCTTC.

This clone has a handful of counts. V is TRBV29-1 and J is TRBJ1-2; no reliable D call. The V end lost 4 bases, the J end lost 4 bases, and 10 bases lay between the germline ends. CDR3 length equals 12 residues. Germline CDR1 and CDR2: SQVTM and ANQGSEA. DNA of the CDR3: TGCAGCGTTGCCGGGATAGGCTATGGCTACACCTTC. Its protein is CSVAGIGYGYTF.

Only one count was recorded for this clone. This chain links TRBV2 with TRBJ2-7, with a possible D match to TRBD2 (5 bases). This CDR3 has 15 residues. V gave up 7 bases and J gave up 5 bases, with 21 bases separating them. Germline V gene data show CDR1 as SNHLY and CDR2 as FYNNEI. The CDR3 loop reads CASIPPGGLQDEQYF. DNA for the CDR3: TGTGCCAGCATCCCCCCCGGAGGTCTTCAGGACGAGCAGTACTTC.

This clone appeared once. J is TRBJ2-4 and V is TRBV28; tentatively, D is TRBD1 or TRBD2 (6 bases each). Trimming cost V 7 bases and J 2 bases, with 18 bases left between them. The CDR3 has 16 residues. CDR1 MDHEN and CDR2 SYDVKM come from the germline V gene. The CDR3 DNA reads TGTGCCAGCATCCCCCGAAGGGGGGTCACCAAAAACATTCAGTACTTC. Its translation: CASIPRRGVTKNIQYF.

J is TRBJ2-1 and V is TRBV4-2; D is possibly TRBD1 or TRBD2 (5 bases each). V was pared by 1 base and J by 14 bases, with 12 bases between. From germline, CDR1 is LGHNA and CDR2 YNFKEQ. This CDR3 is 12 amino acids long. The CDR3 is CASSQVGEREFF. The CDR3, as DNA: TGTGCCAGCAGCCAAGTGGGGGAAAGGGAGTTCTTC.

The table lists this clone with a few counts. The chain links TRBV29-1 to TRBJ2-3, with D hard to call. V was shortened by 2 bases and J by 8 bases, with 17 bases between the two germline ends. The CDR3 loop spans 14 amino acids. The germline CDR1 and CDR2 sequences are SQVTM and ANQGSEA. The CDR3, as DNA: TGCAGCGTTGAAAAGCAGGTTGCCATGGGTACGCAGTATTTT. Translating it yields CSVEKQVAMGTQYF.

The chain joins TRBV20-1 to TRBJ2-1; D might be TRBD1 (6 bases). The germline V and J ends were trimmed by 6 bases and 7 bases, with 10 bases remaining between them. Germline assignment: CDR1 DFQATT and CDR2 SNEGSKA (reference sequence). This CDR3 contains 11 residues. The CDR3 coding sequence is TGCAGTGCCTCAAGGGGGAATGAGCAGTTCTTC. Protein: CSASRGNEQFF.

V and J are TRBV29-1 and TRBJ2-3, with 13 bases matching TRBD2. V dropped 6 bases and J dropped 2; count of bases not matched to a gene: 8. The CDR3 contains 16 residues. Germline lookup yields CDR1 SQVTM and CDR2 ANQGSEA. The CDR3 reads CSVAGLAGIPTDTQYF. CDR3 nucleotides: TGCAGCGTGGCGGGACTAGCGGGGATACCCACAGATACGCAGTATTTT.